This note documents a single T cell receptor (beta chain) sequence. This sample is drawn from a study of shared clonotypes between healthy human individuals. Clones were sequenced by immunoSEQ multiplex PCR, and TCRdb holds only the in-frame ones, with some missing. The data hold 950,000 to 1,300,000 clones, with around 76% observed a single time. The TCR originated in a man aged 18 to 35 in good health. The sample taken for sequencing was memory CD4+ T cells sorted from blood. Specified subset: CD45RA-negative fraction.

The CDR3 coding sequence is TGCGCCAGCAGCTTGGGGGGACTAGCGTTATCTGGGGCCCAGTACTTC. Protein product: CASSLGGLALSGAQYF. The chain uses TRBV5-1 and TRBJ2-5, with TRBD2 matching 10 bases. The length of the CDR3 is 16 residues. V shed 0 bases, J shed 9 bases, and the junction held 11 bases outside the gene matches. Germline lookup yields CDR1 SGHRS and CDR2 YFSETQ.